The 17 T cell receptor beta chains presented below share a single source sample, sequenced in a study of tumor and adjacent non-tumor tissue in lung cancer. TCRbeta libraries were built with three rounds of nested PCR, modified from ARM-PCR. TCRdb recomputed calls from the multiplex PCR reads with MiXCR, one row per CDR3 protein. This table holds fewer than 80,000 distinct CDR3 sequences, around 70% found once. The template was RNA from unsorted bulk tissue. Sequencing was done on a sample of lung tumor tissue. The receptors shown here come from a woman in her 70s with non-small cell lung cancer.

The sample holds a few counts of this clonotype. One junction end does not reproduce the germline sequence, and a read error may be involved. The rearrangement links TRBV5-1 to TRBJ2-4; D remains unclear. Germline V lookup: CDR1 SGHRS, CDR2 YFSETQ. The CDR3 has 16 amino acids. CDR3 amino acids: CDSSESAFEAKNIQYF. The CDR3 DNA is TGCGACAGCAGCGAATCTGCCTTTGAAGCCAAAAACATTCAGTACTTC.

With regard to this clonotype: A clone one base away is much larger, so this may be a read error. Since the CDR3 does not end with the conserved phenylalanine or tryptophan, this likely comes from a read error. The chain combines TRBV11-2 with TRBJ2-3, with TRBD2 identical over 9 bases. This CDR3 has 17 residues. The junction had 15 bases not matched to a gene; V was cut back by 5 bases and J by 6 bases. The V gene's germline CDR1 is SGHAT and CDR2 FQNNGV. CDR3 in amino acids: CASSPGGGGRGGDTQYS. CDR3 in DNA: TGTGCCAGCAGCCCAGGAGGTGGCGGGAGGGGAGGGGATACGCAGTATTCT.

For this clonotype: A junction end diverges from the germline sequence, so it may reflect a read error. The CDR3, as DNA: TGTGTCAGCAGCATGCACAGGTTGCAAGAGACCCAGTACTTC. Encoded protein: CVSSMHRLQETQYF. V and J are TRBV11-1 and TRBJ2-5; D perhaps matches TRBD1 (5 bases). The length of the CDR3 is 14 residues. The V gene's germline CDR1 is SGHAT and CDR2 FQDESV (reference sequence).

This clonotype was seen ten or more times. V usage is TRBV6-5 and J usage is TRBJ2-1, with 13 positions matching TRBD2. The CDR3 is made up of 16 amino acids. CDR1 is MNHEY, CDR2 SVGAGI, per germline. Germline trimming cut 6 bases from V and 1 base from J; bases unmatched to any gene: 3. This CDR3 is CASSRLAGGSYNEQFF. CDR3 nucleotide sequence: TGTGCCAGCAGCAGACTAGCGGGAGGTTCCTACAATGAGCAGTTCTTC.

This clonotype occurred once. One end of the junction fails to match germline, which may point to a read error. This chain joins TRBV6-5 and TRBJ1-5, with 8 positions matching TRBD1. Germline loops: CDR1 MNHEY, CDR2 SVGAGI. The CDR3 totals 13 residues. Here the CDR3 reads CGSNDRGHQPQHF. CDR3 coding DNA: TGTGGCAGCAATGACAGGGGACATCAGCCCCAGCATTTT.

For this clonotype: The junction departs from germline at one end; a sequencing error may be responsible. Here the CDR3 DNA reads TGCGCTAGCAGCCAGATCGGATTCGGCGGGGAGCTGTTTTTT. It is translated as CASSQIGFGGELFF. J is TRBJ2-2 and V is TRBV4-1; no reliable D call. The CDR3 is 14 amino acids. The V gene's germline CDR1 is MGHRA and CDR2 YSYEKL.

This clonotype was seen a handful of times. The chain has TRBV5-1 and TRBJ2-7, with 12 bases aligning to TRBD2. V dropped 3 bases and J dropped 2; count of bases not matched to a gene: 3. CDR1 SGHRS and CDR2 YFSETQ come from the germline V gene. The CDR3 sequence is 15 residues long. CDR3 DNA sequence: TGCGCCAGCAGCTCAAGGACTAGCGGGGCCTACGAGCAGTACTTC. Translating it yields CASSSRTSGAYEQYF.

This clonotype was recorded many times. The chain uses TRBV6-6 and TRBJ2-7; D remains unclear. The germline V and J ends were trimmed by 4 bases and 2 bases, with 18 bases remaining between them. Germline V gives CDR1 MNHNY, CDR2 SVGAGI (reference sequence). The CDR3 covers 16 residues. CDR3 protein: CASSSGREPTPYEQYF. The CDR3 coding sequence is TGTGCCAGCAGTTCGGGTAGGGAACCCACCCCCTACGAGCAGTACTTC.

The rearrangement uses TRBV29-1 and TRBJ2-1; 9 bases align to TRBD2. J gave up 7 bases and V 4 bases, and 8 bases lay outside the gene matches. The CDR3 totals 14 residues. Germline CDR1 reads SQVTM; CDR2 reads ANQGSEA. The chain's CDR3 is CSVGLAGKDNEQFF. The CDR3, as DNA: TGCAGCGTTGGTCTAGCGGGGAAAGATAATGAGCAGTTCTTC.

The V and J genes are TRBV29-1 and TRBJ2-7; D is possibly TRBD2 (7 bases). V lost 5 bases and J lost 2, with 16 bases in between. The CDR3 covers 14 residues. Germline-derived CDR1 and CDR2 are SQVTM and ANQGSEA. In DNA form, the CDR3 reads TGCAGCGTTCTGAGGGGGACTATCCCCTACGAGCAGTACTTC. It specifies CSVLRGTIPYEQYF.

Remarks on this clonotype: Sequence at one end of the junction differs from germline and may be a read error. The chain carries TRBV29-1 and TRBJ2-7; D might be TRBD2 (6 bases). CDR1 and CDR2 from the germline V gene are SQVTM and ANQGSEA. CDR3 size: 13 residues. This CDR3 is CSVRASASYEDYF. The CDR3 nucleotides read TGTAGCGTTAGGGCTAGCGCCTCCTACGAGGACTACTTC.

This clonotype was picked up one time. J is TRBJ1-4 and V is TRBV12-3 or TRBV12-4; no clear D. The CDR3 has 13 amino acids. The CDR3 DNA sequence: TGTGCTATCACTATATCGGGTCTTGAAAAACTGTTTTTT. As protein: CAITISGLEKLFF.

This sequence joins TRBV29-1 and TRBJ2-5; D ambiguous. This CDR3 has 13 amino acids. Trimming shortened V by 5 bases and J by 5 bases, and 15 bases separated the two germline ends. Germline V lookup: CDR1 SQVTM, CDR2 ANQGSEA. CDR3 coding DNA: TGCAGCGTTAAGCTACCAGCAAGGGAGACCCAGTACTTC. Residues: CSVKLPARETQYF.

This clonotype has a handful of counts. The chain carries TRBV24-1 and TRBJ2-5; 8 bases match TRBD1. Germline V gives CDR1 KGHDR, CDR2 SFDVKD. V dropped 4 bases and J dropped 2; count of bases not matched to a gene: 5. The CDR3 is made up of 15 amino acids. CDR3 sequence (DNA): TGTGCCACCAGTGAGTCTAGGACAGGGCAAGAGACCCAGTACTTC. It yields the protein CATSESRTGQETQYF.

The V gene is TRBV4-1, the J gene TRBJ1-6; D not resolved. This CDR3 spans 17 amino acids. Trimming removed 0 bases from V and 5 bases from J, with 14 bases in between. Germline loops: CDR1 MGHRA, CDR2 YSYEKL. CDR3 residues: CASSQEPRGAHNSPLHF. The CDR3 region has the DNA TGCGCCAGCAGCCAAGAACCAAGAGGCGCACATAATTCACCCCTCCACTTT.

In regard to this clonotype: The junction departs from germline at one end; a sequencing error may be responsible. The chain links TRBV4-1 to TRBJ1-1, with a possible D match to TRBD1 (6 bases). This CDR3 region has 15 residues. Per the germline V gene, CDR1 is MGHRA and CDR2 is YSYEKL. Written as DNA, the CDR3 is TGTGCCAGCAGCCATGCACAGGGACGGAAGACTGAAGCTTTCTTT. Amino acids: CASSHAQGRKTEAFF.

This clonotype is deemed medium-sized. The V gene is TRBV29-1, the J gene TRBJ2-3, with D possibly TRBD1 on 6 matching bases. Germline V gene sequence: CDR1 SQVTM, CDR2 ANQGSEA. The CDR3 runs to 13 residues. V dropped 1 base and J dropped 4 bases, with 9 bases sitting between them. The CDR3 loop reads CSVEGGGADTQYF. Here the CDR3 DNA reads TGCAGCGTTGAAGGAGGGGGTGCAGATACGCAGTATTTT.